This entry lists 2 T cell receptor beta chains sequenced from one sample in a study of blood T cell repertoires in COVID-19. The table came from immunoSEQ multiplex PCR; TCRdb's copy has only in-frame clones and leaves some out. This table has roughly 200,000 clones, around 80% appearing once. The sample taken for sequencing was peripheral blood. The receptors were sampled from a woman of 80 years or more with active or convalescent COVID-19.

This chain uses TRBV25-1 with TRBJ1-1; the match to TRBD1 covers 8 bases. This CDR3 has 12 residues. V lost 4 bases to trimming and J lost 7 bases; unmatched junction nucleotides: 2. CDR1 and CDR2 from the germline V gene are MGHDK and SYGVNS. CDR3 residues: CASSGDRIEAFF. The CDR3 region has the DNA TGTGCCAGCAGTGGGGACAGGATTGAAGCTTTCTTT.

This clone has only a few counts. The chain joins TRBV27 to TRBJ2-1; D perhaps matches TRBD1 (6 bases). Trimming pared 3 bases from V and 9 bases from J, leaving 18 bases between. The V gene's germline CDR1 is MNHEY and CDR2 SMNVEV (reference sequence). The CDR3 runs 15 residues. CDR3 region: CASSFFLGRGSEQFF. The CDR3 nucleotides are TGTGCCAGCAGTTTTTTTTTGGGCAGGGGTTCTGAGCAGTTCTTC.